The TCR beta chain described here comes from a study of CD8 T cells in Susac syndrome. V dropped 7 bases and J dropped 10; count of bases not matched to a gene: 4. This CDR3 is built from 12 residues. Germline V CDR1 and CDR2: SGHVS, FNYEAQ. Points on this clonotype: A read error is likely, as this CDR3 ends without the conserved phenylalanine or tryptophan.

Random-hexamer reverse transcription was applied to about 0.5 to 1 ug RNA. By means of immunoSEQ multiplex PCR, TCR beta CDR3 spanning 54 Vbeta and 13 Jbeta underwent amplification. TCRdb recomputed calls from the immunoSEQ multiplex PCR reads with MiXCR, one row per CDR3 protein. The sample includes fewer than 350,000 distinct CDR3 sequences, about 82% of them seen just once. V gene TRBV7-6 combines with J gene TRBJ1-6; 7 bases line up with TRBD1. The clonotype comes from a human donor with multiple sclerosis. The sequencing sample was made of CD8+ T cells from PBMCs. CDR3 nucleotide sequence: TGTGCCAGCAAGGGGGCAGACTCACCCCTCCACGTT. Translated, it gives CASKGADSPLHV.